The 25 T cell receptor beta chains below come from one sample, sequenced in a study of control samples from healthy donors and cancer patients. The data were produced by immunoSEQ multiplex PCR, yet TCRdb's version contains in-frame clones alone and is incomplete. The data hold about 73,000 clones, with 94% observed a single time. What was sequenced was blood. These receptor sequences come from a woman between 40 and 50 years old in good health.

In this sample, this clone turned up once. The chain carries TRBV24-1 and TRBJ1-1, with D unresolved. Per germline, CDR1 KGHDR and CDR2 SFDVKD. The CDR3 is 13 amino acids. V was shortened by 4 bases and J by 7 bases, with 12 bases between the two germline ends. Written as DNA, the CDR3 is TGTGCCACCAGTGACCAACAAGGGAGTGAAGCTTTCTTT. This codes for CATSDQQGSEAFF.

The CDR3 DNA is TGTGCCAGCAGCTTAGATCAGGGCCCCTATGGCTACACCTTC. Its translation is CASSLDQGPYGYTF. The V gene is TRBV7-9, the J gene TRBJ1-2; possible D gene TRBD1, 5 bases. Germline CDR1 SEHNR, CDR2 FQNEAQ (reference sequence). Trimming removed 1 base at V and 4 bases at J, with 10 bases between. The CDR3 totals 14 residues.

The genes are TRBV27 and TRBJ2-2, with D uncertain. This CDR3 spans 14 amino acids. Trimming took 2 bases from V and 6 from J, leaving 10 bases between them. CDR1 and CDR2 (germline): MNHEY, SMNVEV (reference sequence). CDR3 DNA: TGTGCCAGCAGTTTACTTTTATTTTCCGGGGAGCTGTTTTTT. It encodes CASSLLLFSGELFF.

V is TRBV14 and J is TRBJ1-2; D not certain. The CDR3 is 15 residues long. The ends were cut back, 0 bases at V and 8 bases at J, with 16 bases in the middle. Germline CDR1 and CDR2: SGHDN and FVKESK. This CDR3 is CASSQDSNWFLGYTF. The CDR3 DNA reads TGTGCCAGCAGCCAAGACTCGAACTGGTTTCTCGGCTACACCTTC.

The chain recombines TRBV18 with TRBJ1-2; a possible D gene is TRBD1 (5 bases). Germline V gene lookup returns CDR1 KGHSH and CDR2 LQKENI. Trimming took off 3 bases at V and 0 bases at J, with 14 bases between the two ends. This CDR3 region has 16 residues. CDR3: CASSPASGGANYGYTF. The CDR3 region has the DNA TGTGCCAGCTCACCGGCGTCGGGGGGAGCTAACTATGGCTACACCTTC.

The gene calls are TRBV12-3 or TRBV12-4 and TRBJ1-2; 9 bases align to TRBD1. The V gene end was trimmed by 6 bases and the J gene end by 8 bases; junction bases not matched to a gene: 7. The CDR3 contains 13 residues. Here the CDR3 DNA reads TGTGCCAGCAGCCGGGACAGGGTAAGAGGCTACACCTTC. Encoded protein: CASSRDRVRGYTF.

This clone was counted once. This chain uses TRBV12-3 or TRBV12-4 with TRBJ1-1; D is possibly TRBD1 (6 bases). The V and J ends lost 5 bases and 1 base respectively, with 8 bases between them. This CDR3 is 13 amino acids long. The CDR3 is CASSGQRNTEAFF. The CDR3, as DNA: TGTGCCAGCAGTGGACAGCGGAACACTGAAGCTTTCTTT.

This chain links TRBV7-9 with TRBJ1-4; 7 bases match TRBD1. The CDR3 is 15 amino acids. In germline, CDR1 is SEHNR, CDR2 FQNEAQ (reference sequence). V lost 5 bases, J lost 9 bases, and 12 bases stayed unmatched. The DNA for the CDR3 is TGTGCCAGCAGCGTACCCGGGACAGCCGAACAAAAACTGTTTTTT. It is translated as CASSVPGTAEQKLFF.

This chain connects TRBV6-5 to TRBJ1-5, with 8 bases fitting TRBD1. Germline loops: CDR1 MNHEY, CDR2 SVGAGI. Trimming took 2 bases from V and 7 from J; bases not matched to a gene: 7. CDR3 length equals 15 residues. The CDR3 region has the DNA TGTGCCAGCAGTTACAACTCTGGACAGGGCCAGCCCCAGCATTTT. Protein product: CASSYNSGQGQPQHF.

The V and J genes are TRBV11-2 and TRBJ1-4, with no clear D. In germline, CDR1 is SGHAT, CDR2 FQNNGV. V was cut by 4 bases and J by 12 bases, with 12 bases left in between. There are 12 residues in the CDR3. The CDR3 loop is CASSSRTSELFF. The CDR3, as DNA: TGTGCCAGCAGCTCGCGAACATCCGAACTGTTTTTT.

The rearrangement uses TRBV7-8 and TRBJ1-1, with a possible D match to TRBD1 (5 bases). The length of the CDR3 is 13 residues. Trimming took off 1 base at V and 7 bases at J, with 10 bases between the two ends. In germline, CDR1 is SGHVS, CDR2 FQNEAQ. This CDR3 reads CASSLVGRGEAFF. The CDR3 DNA sequence: TGTGCCAGCAGCTTAGTGGGAAGGGGTGAAGCTTTCTTT.

The CDR3 protein is CASSRAGPTDTQYF. For the CDR3, the DNA is TGTGCCAGTAGTCGAGCGGGGCCCACAGATACGCAGTATTTT. The V gene is TRBV19, the J gene TRBJ2-3, with 7 bases aligning to TRBD2. CDR1 and CDR2 (germline): LNHDA, SQIVND (reference sequence). This CDR3 has 14 amino acids. With 5 bases clipped from V and 2 bases from J, the junction kept 4 bases outside the gene matches.

The chain uses TRBV21-1 and TRBJ1-4; the table's D call, TRBD1, has no DNA check behind it. TRBV21-1 is listed as a pseudogene. The CDR3 totals 14 residues. The CDR3 loop reads CASSPGHGPEKLFF. The DNA of the CDR3 is TGTGCCAGCAGCCCTGGTCATGGCCCGGAAAAACTGTTTTTT.

This chain joins TRBV2 and TRBJ2-1; TRBD2 agrees at 13 bases. V lost 8 bases and J lost 0; bases outside the gene matches: 22. The CDR3 runs 22 residues. CDR1 and CDR2 from the germline V gene are SNHLY and FYNNEI. The CDR3 reads CASWSRAVGLAGAFSSYNEQFF. CDR3 nucleotide sequence: TGTGCCAGCTGGAGTCGGGCGGTAGGACTAGCGGGGGCCTTCAGCTCCTACAATGAGCAGTTCTTC.

The J gene is TRBJ2-3, the V gene TRBV18; 7 bases line up with TRBD2. After removal of 3 bases from V and 2 bases from J, the junction contained 8 bases not matched to a gene. Germline V gene lookup returns CDR1 KGHSH and CDR2 LQKENI. The CDR3 consists of 16 residues. CDR3 sequence reads: CASSPPGLSLTDTQYF. CDR3 nucleotides: TGTGCCAGCTCACCCCCGGGACTAAGCCTCACAGATACGCAGTATTTT.

J is TRBJ2-7 and V is TRBV5-6; TRBD1 aligns across 7 bases. Trimming took 3 bases from V and 2 from J; bases not matched to a gene: 2. CDR3 size: 13 residues. The germline V gene encodes CDR1 SGHDT and CDR2 YYEEEE. CDR3 nucleotides: TGTGCCAGCAGCTGGCAGGGGGCCTACGAGCAGTACTTC. This gives the protein CASSWQGAYEQYF.

This chain uses TRBV7-3 with TRBJ2-5, with D possibly being TRBD1 (6 bases). V was cut by 5 bases and J by 1 base, with 17 bases left in between. Germline lookup yields CDR1 SGHTA and CDR2 FQGTGA. This CDR3 is 16 amino acids long. The CDR3 loop is CASSPGHFLGQETQYF. CDR3 in DNA: TGTGCCAGCAGCCCGGGACATTTTCTGGGCCAAGAGACCCAGTACTTC.

This chain links TRBV2 with TRBJ1-3, with D unclear. CDR3 size: 13 residues. Germline CDR1 is SNHLY and CDR2 is FYNNEI. Between the trimmed V and J ends, which lost 4 bases and 4 bases, there was a span of 8 bases. CDR3 in amino acids: CASSVEAGNTIYF. The CDR3 DNA is TGTGCCAGCAGTGTGGAAGCAGGAAACACCATATATTTT. The entire variable domain, with the rest obtained from reference TRBV2 and TRBJ1-3, is as follows: EPEVTQTPSHQVTQMGQEVILRCVPISNHLYFYWYRQILGQKVEFLVSFYNNEISEKSEIFDDQFSVERPDGSNFTLKIRSTKLEDSAMYFCASSVEAGNTIYFGEGSWLTVV.

The chain combines TRBV10-3 with TRBJ1-1; 9 bases map to TRBD1. From germline, CDR1 is ENHRY and CDR2 SYGVKD. CDR3 length: 16 amino acids. J lost 4 bases, V lost 0 bases, and 6 bases had no gene match. The CDR3: CAISESGTGRRTEAFF. The CDR3 nucleotides read TGTGCCATCAGTGAGTCGGGGACAGGGCGCCGCACTGAAGCTTTCTTT.

The chain links TRBV24-1 to TRBJ2-7; TRBD1 agrees at 7 bases. Per germline, CDR1 KGHDR and CDR2 SFDVKD. The CDR3 loop spans 16 amino acids. The V gene end was trimmed by 4 bases and the J gene end by 2 bases; junction bases not matched to a gene: 10. The CDR3 nucleotides read TGTGCCACCAGTGACCAAGGGTTGACAGGGCCCTACGAGCAGTACTTC. Amino acids: CATSDQGLTGPYEQYF.

The CDR3 DNA is TGTGCCAGCAGCCACCGGGGAGGGGGAAGGAACGAGCAGTACTTC. Translation: CASSHRGGGRNEQYF. V and J are TRBV3-1 (or the pseudogene TRBV3-2) and TRBJ2-7; tentative D call: TRBD2 (7 bases). The germline gives CDR1 LGHDT, CDR2 YNNKEL (reference sequence). Between the trimmed V and J ends, which lost 3 bases and 5 bases, there was a span of 17 bases. The CDR3 consists of 15 residues.

This sequence joins TRBV18 and TRBJ2-1, with D possibly matching TRBD2 (5 bases). This CDR3 has 16 residues. Trimming pared 1 base from V and 3 bases from J, leaving 13 bases between. Germline V lookup: CDR1 KGHSH, CDR2 LQKENI. In DNA form, the CDR3 reads TGTGCCAGCTCACCACTCTCACCGGGATACTACAATGAGCAGTTCTTC. Translating gives CASSPLSPGYYNEQFF.

The chain combines TRBV6-6 with TRBJ2-3; TRBD2 might be the D (6 bases). There are 15 residues in the CDR3. V was trimmed by 0 bases and J by 2 bases, leaving 9 bases between them. Per germline, CDR1 MNHNY and CDR2 SVGAGI (reference sequence). DNA for the CDR3: TGTGCCAGCAGTTACTCGATAGCGGCCACAGATACGCAGTATTTT. Residues: CASSYSIAATDTQYF.

J is TRBJ2-2 and V is TRBV28, with 10 bases that match TRBD1. V trimming: 8 bases; J trimming: 7 bases; junction bases outside the gene matches: 7. Germline V gene sequence: CDR1 MDHEN, CDR2 SYDVKM. The CDR3 is 14 amino acids. The CDR3 spells CASYPGQGVGELFF. CDR3 DNA sequence: TGTGCCAGCTACCCAGGACAGGGGGTCGGGGAGCTGTTTTTT.

The V gene is TRBV30, the J gene TRBJ2-5, with D unclear. Germline V gives CDR1 GTSNPN, CDR2 SVGIG (reference sequence). This CDR3 is built from 10 residues. The V end was cut by 2 bases, the J end by 6 bases, with 4 bases between. CDR3 sequence: CAWSRKTQYF. The CDR3, as DNA: TGTGCCTGGAGTAGGAAGACCCAGTACTTC.